This T cell receptor beta chain was found in a study of PD-1 blockade in classical Hodgkin lymphoma. Remarks on this clone: The antigen remains undetermined.

Study outcomes and limitations: Before treatment, complete responders showed about the same diversity as newly diagnosed patients. Prior therapy or disease activity may underlie the repertoire differences, whose causes remain undefined.

Data came from immunoSEQ multiplex PCR; TCRdb stores just in-frame clones and leaves some out. The top ten clones hold about 10% of a sample with about 40,000 clones, 87% of them seen once. With no exception, relapse followed autologous stem cell transplantation in all patients, and brentuximab vedotin exposure varied. Germline V CDR1 and CDR2: SEHNR, FQNEAQ (reference sequence). The CDR3 consists of 16 residues. Trimming removed 5 bases at V and 5 bases at J, with 22 bases between. This material consisted of peripheral blood mononuclear cells (PBMCs), taken at baseline. This chain links TRBV7-9 with TRBJ2-7; the D gene is possibly TRBD1 (6 bases). The receptor comes from a human donor with classical Hodgkin lymphoma. Here the CDR3 reads CASSPSLGRGSDEQYF. CDR3 DNA: TGTGCCAGCAGCCCAAGTTTAGGCAGGGGCAGCGACGAGCAGTACTTC.